This T cell receptor beta chain was sequenced during a study of cytomegalovirus exposure and HLA in healthy donors. Notes on the study in general: The classifier was said to identify cytomegalovirus status with high specificity and sensitivity. A later analysis found first-cohort TCR clusters tended to co-occur in the 90 to 150 validation repertoires. The study listed roughly 160 cytomegalovirus-associated TCR beta chains.

Here immunoSEQ multiplex PCR was the method, and the copy in TCRdb shows in-frame clones only, minus some. This table holds about 78,000 clones, around 96% found once. This clone was found once. Its antigen is not identified. The sequence derives from a man aged 18 to 30 in good health and CMV-seropositive. Sequenced: PBMCs.

The CDR3 sequence: CASSPLTRNQYNEQFF. The CDR3 nucleotides are TGTGCCAGCAGTCCATTAACTAGGAACCAATACAATGAGCAGTTCTTC. V is TRBV28 and J is TRBJ2-1; tentative D call: TRBD2 (5 bases). Germline CDR1 MDHEN, CDR2 SYDVKM. CDR3 length equals 16 residues. Trimming shortened V by 5 bases and J by 4 bases, and 18 bases separated the two germline ends.